This record looks at one T cell receptor beta chain sequence and its context. As yet, its antigen is unknown. The source of the sample is a study of shared clonotypes between healthy human individuals. Study-wide results and caveats: Memory subsets generally showed lower estimated richness than naive subsets. When naive CD4 clonotypes were compared across four donors, around 5% were shared.

It was 150 to 200 ng DNA, approximately 28,000 T cell genomes, that sorted-subset replicate PCRs used. As handled by the study authors: Quality scores were absent from the junction-only immunoSEQ sequences, so filtering differed. Repertoires were generated with immunoSEQ multiplex PCR, while TCRdb's copy carries only in-frame clones and drops some. Clone size and V and J calls were adopted from that table, with D and trimming inferred from the DNA. The sample has approximately 980,000 clones; 60% to 85% are singletons. CDR1 is MNHEY and CDR2 is SMNVEV in the germline V gene (reference sequence). With 5 bases clipped from V and 9 bases from J, the junction kept 9 bases outside the gene matches. The CDR3 spans 15 residues.

This TCR came from a man younger than 30 in good health. Sequencing was done on a sample of memory CD4+ T cells sorted from blood. Subset here: CD45RA-negative fraction. V gene TRBV27 combines with J gene TRBJ2-1; TRBD1 matches 11 bases. The CDR3 loop is CASSQQWTGGGEQFF. CDR3 DNA sequence: TGTGCCAGCAGTCAACAATGGACAGGGGGCGGTGAGCAGTTCTTC.